This TCR beta chain appears in the sequencing data of a study of CD8 T cells in Susac syndrome. The study's findings and limits: The study recognized that the number of individuals in its TCR sequencing and HLA analysis was relatively small.

Concerning this clonotype: Its target is unknown.

Negative isolation yielded CD4+ and CD8+ T cells, and FACS enriched TEMRA cells. Random hexamers served to reverse transcribe roughly 0.5 to 1 ug RNA. An immunoSEQ multiplex PCR generated amplified TCR beta CDR3 products spanning 54 Vbeta and 13 Jbeta. Each CDR3 protein is one row after TCRdb ran MiXCR on the immunoSEQ multiplex PCR reads. Counted here are 130,000 to 150,000 distinct CDR3 sequences, around 94% occurring once; the ten biggest clones make up 0.065% to 0.1%. Germline V CDR1 and CDR2: KGHDR, SFDVKD. This CDR3 has 14 residues. The V segment lost 6 bases and the J segment 0 bases; nucleotides outside the gene matches: 1.

Sequences were obtained from CD4+ T cells from PBMCs. The sequence derives from a human donor in good health. The gene calls are TRBV24-1 and TRBJ2-3, with 8 bases matching TRBD1. The CDR3 is CATSQGASTDTQYF. The DNA for the CDR3 is TGTGCCACCAGTCAGGGGGCGAGCACAGATACGCAGTATTTT.